This TCR beta chain comes out of a study of OX40 agonist ivuxolimab in advanced cancers. Data came from immunoSEQ multiplex PCR; TCRdb stores just in-frame clones and leaves some out. Here the sample spans more than 50,000 clones, about 91% being singletons. Researchers took blood at baseline, on cycle 4 day 1, and on cycle 7 day 1. The sample in question was CD4+ or CD8+ T cells sorted from blood, obtained in a trial of the OX40 agonist ivuxolimab. This clonotype originated in an adult with an advanced solid tumor such as melanoma, head and neck, liver or kidney cancer.

The CDR3: CASSLAGPNTEAFF. The CDR3 DNA follows: TGTGCCAGCAGTTTAGCAGGGCCGAACACTGAAGCTTTCTTT. V and J are TRBV27 and TRBJ1-1, with D possibly matching TRBD1 (5 bases). The CDR3 length is 14 residues. With 2 bases removed from V and 1 base from J, the gap between germline ends came to 8 bases. CDR1 is MNHEY and CDR2 is SMNVEV in the germline V gene (reference sequence).